This entry lists 28 T cell receptor beta chains sequenced from one sample in a study of human T cells and chemical hapten exposure. TCRdb fed the RACE reads into MiXCR, producing one record per CDR3 protein. The sample contains approximately 340,000 distinct CDR3 sequences, 6% to 8.5% of which appear only once. Documented time point: patch test 1, 2 weeks after DPC sensitization. The treatment here: therapeutic diphenylcyclopropenone sensitization with weekly scalp DPC. Sequenced material: whole blood, taken in connection with sensitization to the hapten diphenylcyclopropenone (DPC). These receptors all come from a woman younger than 30 with alopecia areata. Some clones in this sample may be carry-over from other donors' samples.

The rearrangement uses TRBV29-1 and TRBJ1-1; D call uncertain. This CDR3 is built from 15 residues. Germline values: CDR1 SQVTM, CDR2 ANQGSEA. Trimming removed 4 bases at V and 0 bases at J, with 15 bases between. This CDR3 reads CSVGLTETMNTEAFF. The CDR3 DNA follows: TGCAGCGTTGGGTTAACAGAAACTATGAACACTGAAGCTTTCTTT.

This clonotype was seen repeatedly, ten times or more. This chain uses TRBV7-9 with TRBJ1-4; maybe TRBD1 (6 bases). V lost 4 bases and J lost 7, with 19 bases in between. The CDR3 extends over 16 amino acids. CDR1 and CDR2 from the germline V gene are SEHNR and FQNEAQ (reference sequence). The CDR3 loop is CASSSGDVVSSEKLFF. The CDR3 nucleotides read TGTGCCAGCAGCTCAGGGGACGTCGTAAGTAGTGAAAAACTGTTTTTT.

In its sample, this clonotype was seen many times. The chain is built from TRBV29-1 and TRBJ2-1; 10 nucleotides align to TRBD1. Trimming cost V 6 bases and J 2 bases; bases outside gene matches: 4. The CDR3 extends over 14 amino acids. CDR1 SQVTM and CDR2 ANQGSEA come from the germline V gene. The CDR3 region has the DNA TGCAGCGTCCTAGGACAGGGGGCCTACAATGAGCAGTTCTTC. It encodes CSVLGQGAYNEQFF.

This clonotype was seen many times. This rearrangement joins TRBV18 to TRBJ2-3, with TRBD2 matching over 14 bases. This CDR3 region has 18 residues. CDR1 and CDR2 from the germline V gene are KGHSH and LQKENI. The V segment lost 3 bases and the J segment 6 bases; nucleotides outside the gene matches: 11. The CDR3 reads CASSPNYGTSGGTDTQYF. The CDR3 DNA is TGTGCCAGCTCACCTAACTACGGGACTAGCGGGGGAACTGATACGCAGTATTTT. Full variable domain (rest looked up from reference TRBV18 and TRBJ2-3): NAGVMQNPRHLVRRRGQEARLRCSPMKGHSHVYWYRQLPEEGLKFMVYLQKENIIDESGMPKERFSAEFPKEGPSILRIQQVVRGDSAAYFCASSPNYGTSGGTDTQYFGPGTRLTVL.

This clonotype was detected only a few times. The chain employs TRBV9 and TRBJ2-7; D is unclear. Germline lookup yields CDR1 SGDLS and CDR2 YYNGEE. V shed 3 bases and J shed 3 bases, with 10 bases lying between them. The CDR3 sequence is 13 residues long. The CDR3 region is CASSAAPIYEQYF. The CDR3 bases are TGTGCCAGCAGCGCCGCCCCAATCTACGAGCAGTACTTC.

The chain is built from TRBV28 and TRBJ2-7; the D gene is possibly TRBD1 (5 bases). The CDR3 runs 17 residues. V lost 4 bases and J lost 1, with 20 bases in between. From germline, CDR1 is MDHEN and CDR2 SYDVKM. CDR3 DNA sequence: TGTGCCAGCAGTTCTGGGGCCGCCACAGGATCTTCCTACGAGCAGTACTTC. This encodes CASSSGAATGSSYEQYF.

This clonotype has more than one count but fewer than ten. This chain links TRBV12-3 or TRBV12-4 with TRBJ1-5; possibly TRBD1 for D (5 bases). V was trimmed by 7 bases and J by 4 bases, leaving 20 bases between them. The length of the CDR3 is 16 residues. CDR3 DNA: TGTGCCAGCACCACTCGTATGGGGGGAGGGAATCAGCCCCAGCATTTT. As protein: CASTTRMGGGNQPQHF.

V and J are TRBV6-5 and TRBJ2-7; no clear D. The ends were cut back, 3 bases at V and 0 bases at J, with 9 bases in the middle. Per the germline V gene, CDR1 is MNHEY and CDR2 is SVGAGI. The CDR3 spans 14 residues. The CDR3 here is CASSYASSSYEQYF. The DNA for the CDR3 is TGTGCCAGCAGTTATGCGAGTAGCTCCTACGAGCAGTACTTC.

This clonotype was seen a handful of times. This chain uses TRBV29-1 with TRBJ2-3; possibly TRBD2 for D (6 bases). The CDR3 runs 15 residues. Germline V CDR1 and CDR2: SQVTM, ANQGSEA. V lost 7 bases and J lost 0, with 17 bases in between. The CDR3 DNA reads as TGCAGCGCCCTTCTGGAGGGATGGAGCACAGATACGCAGTATTTT. This gives the protein CSALLEGWSTDTQYF.

This chain joins TRBV12-3 or TRBV12-4 and TRBJ1-5, with 11 bases lining up with TRBD1. The CDR3 spans 14 residues. J gave up 6 bases and V 3 bases, and 1 base lay outside the gene matches. The CDR3, as DNA: TGTGCCAGCAGTTTCGGGACAGGGGGTCAGCCCCAGCATTTT. As protein: CASSFGTGGQPQHF.

This clonotype came up many times. This rearrangement joins TRBV6-6 to TRBJ2-2; 12 bases are shared with TRBD2. Germline V CDR1 and CDR2: MNHNY, SVGAGI (reference sequence). This CDR3 is 13 amino acids long. V trimming: 9 bases; J trimming: 6 bases; junction bases outside the gene matches: 2. CDR3 bases: TGTGCCAGTGGACTAGCGGGGTCCGGGGAGCTGTTTTTT. Its protein product is CASGLAGSGELFF.

This chain joins TRBV28 and TRBJ2-2, with 10 bases lining up with TRBD1. J was trimmed by 7 bases and V by 5 bases; bases with no gene match: 4. The length of the CDR3 is 14 residues. The germline CDR1 and CDR2 sequences are MDHEN and SYDVKM. In nucleotides, the CDR3 is TGTGCCAGCAGTCCCGGGACAGGGGACGGGGAGCTGTTTTTT. This sequence encodes CASSPGTGDGELFF.

This clonotype was picked up many times. The chain carries TRBV6-2 or TRBV6-3 and TRBJ2-3; D gene ambiguous. CDR1 and CDR2 (germline): MNHEY, SVGEGT. This CDR3 has 15 amino acids. V shed 2 bases and J shed 2 bases, with 11 bases lying between them. CDR3 region: CASSYSPGNTDTQYF. The CDR3 DNA reads TGTGCCAGCAGTTACAGCCCAGGCAACACAGATACGCAGTATTTT.

This clonotype has ten or more counts. The chain joins TRBV9 to TRBJ1-1; 10 positions agree with TRBD1. This CDR3 is built from 15 residues. The ends lost 3 bases at V and 4 bases at J; junction bases unmatched: 6. Germline V gene lookup returns CDR1 SGDLS and CDR2 YYNGEE. The CDR3 loop is CASSATGGAGTEAFF. Written as DNA, the CDR3 is TGTGCCAGCAGCGCGACAGGGGGCGCGGGCACTGAAGCTTTCTTT.

The rearrangement links TRBV5-4 to TRBJ1-2; D is unresolved. CDR3 length equals 16 residues. Germline CDR1 SGHNT, CDR2 YYREEE (reference sequence). V was clipped by 1 base and J by 0 bases, with 13 bases between them. In DNA form, the CDR3 reads TGTGCCAGCAGCTTGCCAGGAAAGGTCTCTAACTATGGCTACACCTTC. Amino acid sequence: CASSLPGKVSNYGYTF.

The V gene is TRBV10-3, the J gene TRBJ2-7; D unclear. CDR1 is ENHRY and CDR2 is SYGVKD in the germline V gene. This CDR3 has 13 amino acids. Deletions cut 3 bases from V and 2 bases from J, with 8 bases between. CDR3 in amino acids: CAISERQTYEQYF. For the CDR3, the DNA is TGTGCCATCAGTGAACGGCAGACCTACGAGCAGTACTTC.

The sample holds many counts of this clonotype. The chain carries TRBV7-9 and TRBJ1-3; D ambiguous. Germline V lookup: CDR1 SEHNR, CDR2 FQNEAQ (reference sequence). The CDR3 has 16 residues. The V gene lost 10 bases and the J gene lost 0 bases, with 19 bases spanning the gap. CDR3 nucleotide sequence: TGTGCCATCCCAGACTCCGTTCACGTCTCTGGAAACACCATATATTTT. It codes for CAIPDSVHVSGNTIYF.

This clonotype occurred many times. This rearrangement joins TRBV4-3 to TRBJ2-2; 11 bases line up with TRBD2. After removal of 4 bases from V and 4 bases from J, the junction contained 2 bases not matched to a gene. CDR3 size: 15 residues. Germline V gene lookup returns CDR1 LGHNA and CDR2 YSLEER. The chain's CDR3 is CASSPTSGGTGELFF. The DNA of the CDR3 is TGCGCCAGCAGCCCCACTAGCGGGGGCACCGGGGAGCTGTTTTTT.

This clonotype occurred many times. V is TRBV6-6 and J is TRBJ1-5, with D possibly being TRBD1 (5 bases). From germline, CDR1 is MNHNY and CDR2 SVGAGI (reference sequence). The CDR3 extends over 13 amino acids. V gave up 6 bases and J gave up 2 bases, with 8 bases separating them. The CDR3 region is CASSQGGNQPQHF. In nucleotides, the CDR3 is TGTGCCAGCAGCCAGGGAGGCAATCAGCCCCAGCATTTT.

The chain carries TRBV6-1 and TRBJ1-5; no reliable D call. This CDR3 has 15 residues. V lost 4 bases to trimming and J lost 2 bases, with 12 bases between them. The germline V gene encodes CDR1 MNHNS and CDR2 SASEGT. CDR3 sequence (DNA): TGTGCCAGCAGTGTCGAGCCCCGACGCAATCAGCCCCAGCATTTT. Translation gives CASSVEPRRNQPQHF.

Regarding this clonotype: This sequence may be a read error, since a much larger clone differs from it by one base. Because the CDR3 is missing its conserved closing phenylalanine or tryptophan, this is likely a read error. The CDR3 region is CASTFGPKSYYEQYY. CDR3 nucleotides: TGTGCCAGCACCTTTGGTCCGAAATCCTACTACGAGCAGTACTAC. V gene TRBV7-8 combines with J gene TRBJ2-7, with D unclear. V was clipped by 7 bases and J by 3 bases, with 19 bases between them. The CDR3 is made up of 15 amino acids. Germline CDR1 is SGHVS and CDR2 is FQNEAQ.

V gene TRBV5-1 combines with J gene TRBJ2-7, with 9 positions matching TRBD2. Germline CDR1 and CDR2: SGHRS and YFSETQ. The CDR3 covers 14 residues. J gave up 2 bases and V 5 bases, and 5 bases lay outside the gene matches. The DNA of the CDR3 is TGCGCCAGCAGTTCCGGGACTAGCCCCTACGAGCAGTACTTC. Its protein is CASSSGTSPYEQYF.

The chain recombines TRBV27 with TRBJ1-5; the match to TRBD1 covers 7 bases. Unmatched junction bases numbered 4, after V lost 4 bases and J lost 4 bases. Germline values: CDR1 MNHEY, CDR2 SMNVEV (reference sequence). The CDR3 runs 14 residues. CDR3 sequence: CASSSPGQNQPQHF. The CDR3 region has the DNA TGTGCCAGCAGTTCACCGGGACAGAATCAGCCCCAGCATTTT.

This clonotype came up a few times. The chain couples TRBV29-1 to TRBJ1-1; 7 bases align to TRBD1. Per germline, CDR1 SQVTM and CDR2 ANQGSEA. J lost 3 bases, V lost 7 bases, and 5 bases had no gene match. This CDR3 comprises 12 residues. The chain's CDR3 is CSGRGQYTEAFF. DNA for the CDR3: TGCAGCGGCAGGGGACAGTACACTGAAGCTTTCTTT.

This chain joins TRBV27 and TRBJ1-1; D remains unclear. V was cut by 3 bases and J by 1 base, with 6 bases left in between. Germline V gives CDR1 MNHEY, CDR2 SMNVEV (reference sequence). The length of the CDR3 is 13 residues. In nucleotides, the CDR3 is TGTGCCAGCAGTTTTTTAGCGAACACTGAAGCTTTCTTT. It codes for CASSFLANTEAFF.

A few counts support this clonotype. The rearrangement joins TRBV6-2 or TRBV6-3 to TRBJ2-2; possible D gene TRBD2, 6 bases. The CDR3 totals 13 residues. The germline gives CDR1 MNHEY, CDR2 SVGEGT. V was shortened by 4 bases and J by 3 bases, with 6 bases between the two germline ends. DNA of the CDR3: TGTGCCAGCAGTTGGGACTACACCGGGGAGCTGTTTTTT. It encodes CASSWDYTGELFF.

V is TRBV18 and J is TRBJ2-5; 7 bases line up with TRBD1. V trimming: 3 bases; J trimming: 1 base; junction bases outside the gene matches: 5. Germline-derived CDR1 and CDR2 are KGHSH and LQKENI. CDR3 size: 15 residues. CDR3 region: CASSPQAGGQETQYF. The CDR3 coding sequence is TGTGCCAGCTCACCCCAGGCAGGGGGCCAAGAGACCCAGTACTTC.

This clonotype was counted a few times. The CDR3 here is CASSSLTGLNIQYF. For the CDR3, the DNA is TGTGCCAGCAGCTCCCTCACAGGGTTAAACATTCAGTACTTC. The chain carries TRBV11-2 and TRBJ2-4, with a weak D call TRBD1 (6 bases). Trimming pared 4 bases from V and 6 bases from J, leaving 13 bases between. The CDR3 totals 14 residues. Germline lookup yields CDR1 SGHAT and CDR2 FQNNGV.